This T cell receptor (beta chain) appears in the sequencing data of a study of blood T cell repertoires in COVID-19. Across the whole study: Sites in the United States, Italy and Spain provided acute and convalescent COVID-19 samples. PBMCs, B-cell-depleted T cells, or T cells provided the cDNA or gDNA that made up the material.

This clone has ten or more counts. Enrollment of patients from Seattle took place during active infection, with longitudinal follow-up. How the authors handled the data: Reference gene primer amplification gave nucleated cell count estimates. Only in-frame clones appear in the TCRdb table, and some are missing; sequencing was by immunoSEQ multiplex PCR. V and J calls and clone size follow that table, whereas D and trimming were derived from the DNA. Of about 130,000 clones in the sample, around 83% are singletons; the top ten hold roughly 3.2%. This clonotype was obtained from a woman older than 75 with COVID-19, enrolled during active disease. Input material: peripheral blood.

CDR3 in amino acids: CASSIDTGTPLHF. The CDR3 bases are TGTGCCAGTAGTATAGACACAGGGACACCCCTCCACTTT. The rearrangement uses TRBV19 and TRBJ1-6; D is possibly TRBD1 (6 bases). The germline V and J ends were trimmed by 0 bases and 11 bases, with 8 bases remaining between them. The CDR3 consists of 13 residues. Germline V gene sequence: CDR1 LNHDA, CDR2 SQIVND (reference sequence).